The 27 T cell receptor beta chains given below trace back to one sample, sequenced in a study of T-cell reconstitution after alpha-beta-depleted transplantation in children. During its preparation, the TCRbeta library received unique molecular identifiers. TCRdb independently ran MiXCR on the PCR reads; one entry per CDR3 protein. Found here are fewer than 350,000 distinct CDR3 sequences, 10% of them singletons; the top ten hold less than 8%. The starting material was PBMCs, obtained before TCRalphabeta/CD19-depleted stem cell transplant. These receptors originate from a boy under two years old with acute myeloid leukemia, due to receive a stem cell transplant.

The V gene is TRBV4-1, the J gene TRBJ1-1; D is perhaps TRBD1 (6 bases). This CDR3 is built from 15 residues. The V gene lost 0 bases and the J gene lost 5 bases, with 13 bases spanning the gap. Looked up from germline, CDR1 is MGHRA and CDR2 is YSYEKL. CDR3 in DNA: TGCGCCAGCAGCCAAGATCAGGGGCTCGCGACTGAAGCTTTCTTT. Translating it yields CASSQDQGLATEAFF.

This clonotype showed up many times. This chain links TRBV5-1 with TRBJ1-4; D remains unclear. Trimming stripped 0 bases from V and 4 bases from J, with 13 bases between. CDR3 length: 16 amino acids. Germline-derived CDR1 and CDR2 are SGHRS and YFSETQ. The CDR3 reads CASSLGFSSFNEKLFF. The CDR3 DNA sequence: TGCGCCAGCAGCTTGGGTTTCTCGTCGTTTAATGAAAAACTGTTTTTT.

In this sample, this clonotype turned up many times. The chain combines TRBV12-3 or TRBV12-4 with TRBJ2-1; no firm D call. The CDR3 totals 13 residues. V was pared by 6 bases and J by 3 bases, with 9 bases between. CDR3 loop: CASSPTYYNEQFF. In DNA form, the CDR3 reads TGTGCCAGCAGCCCTACCTACTACAATGAGCAGTTCTTC.

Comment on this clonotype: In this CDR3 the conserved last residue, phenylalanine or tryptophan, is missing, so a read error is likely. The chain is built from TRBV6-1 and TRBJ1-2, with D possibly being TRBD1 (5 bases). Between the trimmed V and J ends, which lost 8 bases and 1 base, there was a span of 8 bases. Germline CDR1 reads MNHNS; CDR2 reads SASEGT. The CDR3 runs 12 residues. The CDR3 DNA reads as TGTGCCAGCCTCGACAGTAACTATGGCTACACCTAC. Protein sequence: CASLDSNYGYTY.

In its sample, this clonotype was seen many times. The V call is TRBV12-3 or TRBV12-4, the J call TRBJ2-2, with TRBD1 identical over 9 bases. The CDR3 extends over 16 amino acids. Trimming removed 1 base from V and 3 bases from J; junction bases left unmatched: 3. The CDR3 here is CASSLEQGADTGELFF. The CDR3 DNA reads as TGTGCCAGCAGTTTAGAACAGGGGGCCGACACCGGGGAGCTGTTTTTT.

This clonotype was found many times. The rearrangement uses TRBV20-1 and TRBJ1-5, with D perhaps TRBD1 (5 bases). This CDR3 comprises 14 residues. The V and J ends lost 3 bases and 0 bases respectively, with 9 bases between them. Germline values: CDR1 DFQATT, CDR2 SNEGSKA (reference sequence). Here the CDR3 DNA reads TGCAGTGCTAGGGGGGACTTTAGCAATCAGCCCCAGCATTTT. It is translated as CSARGDFSNQPQHF.

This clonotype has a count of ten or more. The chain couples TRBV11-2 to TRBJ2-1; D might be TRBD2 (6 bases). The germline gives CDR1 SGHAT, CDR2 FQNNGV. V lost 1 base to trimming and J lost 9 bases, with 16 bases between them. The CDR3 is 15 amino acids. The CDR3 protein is CASSLVSSEWGEQFF. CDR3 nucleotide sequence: TGTGCCAGCAGCTTAGTTTCTAGCGAGTGGGGTGAGCAGTTCTTC.

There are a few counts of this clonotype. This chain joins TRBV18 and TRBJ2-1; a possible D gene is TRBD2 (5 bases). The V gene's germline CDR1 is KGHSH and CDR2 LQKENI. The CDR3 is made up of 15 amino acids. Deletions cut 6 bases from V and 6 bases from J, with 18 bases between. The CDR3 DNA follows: TGTGCCAGCTCGGGTGGACTCGCTCCGCCCAATGAGCAGTTCTTC. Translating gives CASSGGLAPPNEQFF.

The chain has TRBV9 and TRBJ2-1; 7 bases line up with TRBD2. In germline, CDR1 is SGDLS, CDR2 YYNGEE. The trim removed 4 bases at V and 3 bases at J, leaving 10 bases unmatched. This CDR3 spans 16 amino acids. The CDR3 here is CASSPPTGTIYNEQFF. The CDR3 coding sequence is TGTGCCAGCAGCCCACCCACGGGGACTATCTACAATGAGCAGTTCTTC.

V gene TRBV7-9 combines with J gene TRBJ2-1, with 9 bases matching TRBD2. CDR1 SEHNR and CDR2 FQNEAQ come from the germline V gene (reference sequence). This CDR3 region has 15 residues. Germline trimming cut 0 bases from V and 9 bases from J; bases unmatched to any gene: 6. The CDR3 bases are TGTGCCAGCAGCTTAGCAGGCGGGAGGGCGGGTGAGCAGTTCTTC. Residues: CASSLAGGRAGEQFF.

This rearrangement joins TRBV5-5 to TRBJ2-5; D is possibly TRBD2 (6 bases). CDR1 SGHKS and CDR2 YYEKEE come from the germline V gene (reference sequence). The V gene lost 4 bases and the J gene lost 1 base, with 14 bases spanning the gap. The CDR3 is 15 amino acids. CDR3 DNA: TGTGCCAGCAGCCCCCTTCGCGGGATCCAAGAGACCCAGTACTTC. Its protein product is CASSPLRGIQETQYF.

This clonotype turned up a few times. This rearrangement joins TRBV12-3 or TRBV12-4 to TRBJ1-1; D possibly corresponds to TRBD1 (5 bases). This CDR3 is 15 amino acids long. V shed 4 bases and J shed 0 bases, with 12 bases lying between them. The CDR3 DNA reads TGTGCCAGCAGTTCCCCGAGACAGTTGAACACTGAAGCTTTCTTT. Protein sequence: CASSSPRQLNTEAFF.

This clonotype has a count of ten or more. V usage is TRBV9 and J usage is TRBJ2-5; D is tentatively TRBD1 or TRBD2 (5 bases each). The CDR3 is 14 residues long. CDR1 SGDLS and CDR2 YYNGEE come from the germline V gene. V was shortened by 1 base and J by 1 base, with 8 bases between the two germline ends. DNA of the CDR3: TGTGCCAGCAGCGTACGGGGCTTCCAAGAGACCCAGTACTTC. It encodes CASSVRGFQETQYF.

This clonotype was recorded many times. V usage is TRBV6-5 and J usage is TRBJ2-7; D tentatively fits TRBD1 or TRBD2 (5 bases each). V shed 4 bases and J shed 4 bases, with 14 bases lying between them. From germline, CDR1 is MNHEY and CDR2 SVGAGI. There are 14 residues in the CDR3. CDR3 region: CASSLRGDGYEQYF. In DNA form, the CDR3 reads TGTGCCAGCAGTTTGAGAGGGGATGGATACGAGCAGTACTTC.

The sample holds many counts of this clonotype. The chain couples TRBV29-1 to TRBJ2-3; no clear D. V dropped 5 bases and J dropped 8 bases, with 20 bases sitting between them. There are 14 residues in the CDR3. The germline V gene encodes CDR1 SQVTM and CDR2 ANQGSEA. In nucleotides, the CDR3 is TGCAGCGTTACGGGCGTGAACCTAGGTGGTACGCAGTATTTT. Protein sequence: CSVTGVNLGGTQYF.

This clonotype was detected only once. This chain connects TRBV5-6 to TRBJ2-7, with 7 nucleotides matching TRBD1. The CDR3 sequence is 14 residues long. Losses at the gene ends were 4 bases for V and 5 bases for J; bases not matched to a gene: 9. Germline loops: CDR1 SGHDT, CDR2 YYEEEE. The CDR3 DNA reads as TGTGCCAGCAGCCCCGTACAGGGGTGGGACGAGCAGTACTTC. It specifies CASSPVQGWDEQYF.

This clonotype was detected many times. The CDR3 reads CSAKRGGAYNEQFF. As DNA, the CDR3 is TGCAGCGCAAAAAGGGGGGGGGCCTACAATGAGCAGTTCTTC. The chain has TRBV29-1 and TRBJ2-1; weak D call: TRBD2 (7 bases). Deletions cut 7 bases from V and 2 bases from J, with 15 bases between. The CDR3 has 14 residues. Per germline, CDR1 SQVTM and CDR2 ANQGSEA.

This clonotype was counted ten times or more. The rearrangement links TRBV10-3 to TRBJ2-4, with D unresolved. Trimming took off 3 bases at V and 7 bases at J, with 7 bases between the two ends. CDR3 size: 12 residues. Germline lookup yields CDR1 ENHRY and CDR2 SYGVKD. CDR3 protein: CAISDEDNIQYF. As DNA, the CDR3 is TGTGCCATCAGTGATGAGGACAACATTCAGTACTTC.

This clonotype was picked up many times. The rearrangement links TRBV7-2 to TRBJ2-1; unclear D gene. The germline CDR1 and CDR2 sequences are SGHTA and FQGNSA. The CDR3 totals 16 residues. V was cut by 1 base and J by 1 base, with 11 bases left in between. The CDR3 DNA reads TGTGCCAGCAGCTTAGAACTCCGAAGGTCCTACAATGAGCAGTTCTTC. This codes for CASSLELRRSYNEQFF.

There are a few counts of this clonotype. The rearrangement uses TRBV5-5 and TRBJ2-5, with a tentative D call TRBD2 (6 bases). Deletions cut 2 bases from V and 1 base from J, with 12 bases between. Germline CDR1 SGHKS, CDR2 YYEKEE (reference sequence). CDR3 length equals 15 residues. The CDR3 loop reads CASSFGQGGQETQYF. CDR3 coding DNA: TGTGCCAGCAGCTTTGGCCAGGGAGGCCAAGAGACCCAGTACTTC.

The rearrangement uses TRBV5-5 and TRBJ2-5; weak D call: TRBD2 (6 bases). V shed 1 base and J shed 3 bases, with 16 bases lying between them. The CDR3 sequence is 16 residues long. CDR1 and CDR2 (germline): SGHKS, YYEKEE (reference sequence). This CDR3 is CASSLWGDASEETQYF. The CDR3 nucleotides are TGTGCCAGCAGCTTGTGGGGGGACGCGTCGGAAGAGACCCAGTACTTC.

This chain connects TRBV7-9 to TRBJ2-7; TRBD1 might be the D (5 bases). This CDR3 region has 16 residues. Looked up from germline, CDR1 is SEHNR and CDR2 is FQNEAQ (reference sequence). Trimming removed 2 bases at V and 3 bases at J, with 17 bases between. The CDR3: CASSLFFQGPNYEQYF. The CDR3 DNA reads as TGTGCCAGCAGCTTATTCTTCCAGGGTCCCAACTACGAGCAGTACTTC.

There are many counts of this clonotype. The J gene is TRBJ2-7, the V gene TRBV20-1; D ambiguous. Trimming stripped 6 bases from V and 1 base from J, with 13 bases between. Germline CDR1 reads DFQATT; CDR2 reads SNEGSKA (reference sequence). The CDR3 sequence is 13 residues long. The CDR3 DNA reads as TGCAGTGCGCAGCCCAGCCTGTCCTACGAGCAGTACTTC. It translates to CSAQPSLSYEQYF.

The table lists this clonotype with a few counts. CDR3 residues: CATTGTGGELFF. Written as DNA, the CDR3 is TGTGCCACCACCGGGACTGGCGGGGAGCTGTTTTTT. The chain carries TRBV2 and TRBJ2-2; TRBD2 is a possible D gene (6 bases). Trimming took 10 bases from V and 7 from J, leaving 13 bases between them. Germline loops: CDR1 SNHLY, CDR2 FYNNEI. This CDR3 region has 12 residues.

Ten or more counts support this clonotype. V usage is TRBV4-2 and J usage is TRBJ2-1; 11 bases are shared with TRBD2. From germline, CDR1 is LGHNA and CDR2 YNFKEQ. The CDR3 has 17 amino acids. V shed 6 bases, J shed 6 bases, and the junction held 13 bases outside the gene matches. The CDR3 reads CASRHIAGGLERNEQFF. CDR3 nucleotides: TGTGCCAGCAGGCATATAGCGGGGGGGCTGGAACGCAATGAGCAGTTCTTC.

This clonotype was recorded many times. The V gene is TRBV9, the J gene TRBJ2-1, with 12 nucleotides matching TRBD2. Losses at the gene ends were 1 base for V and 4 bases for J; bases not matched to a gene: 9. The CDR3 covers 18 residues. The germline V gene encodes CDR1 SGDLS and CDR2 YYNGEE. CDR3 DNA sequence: TGTGCCAGCAGCGTACTCTCCACGACTAGCGGGGGATACAATGAGCAGTTCTTC. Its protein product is CASSVLSTTSGGYNEQFF.

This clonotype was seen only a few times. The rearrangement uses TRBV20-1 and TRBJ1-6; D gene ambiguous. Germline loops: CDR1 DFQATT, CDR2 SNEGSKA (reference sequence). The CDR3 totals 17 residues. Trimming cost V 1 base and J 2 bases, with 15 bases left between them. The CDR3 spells CSARVAGRRPYNSPLHF. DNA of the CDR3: TGCAGTGCTAGAGTGGCGGGCAGGCGCCCCTATAATTCACCCCTCCACTTT.